The sequence of this TCR beta chain was determined in a study of blood T cell repertoires in COVID-19. Repertoires were generated with immunoSEQ multiplex PCR, while TCRdb's copy carries only in-frame clones and drops some. The sample shows 340,000 or so clones, approximately 83% of them seen only once. CDR1 and CDR2 from the germline V gene are WSHSY and SAAADI. The V and J ends lost 5 bases and 5 bases, in that order; junction bases with no gene match: 4. The CDR3 contains 14 residues. The chain has TRBV10-2 and TRBJ1-4; 8 bases are a match to TRBD1. This clonotype was obtained from a woman between 40 and 50 years old with acute COVID-19. Sequenced: PBMCs or T cells enriched from blood (not recorded which). In nucleotides, the CDR3 is TGCGCCAGCAGTAGAAGACAGGGGAATGAAAAACTGTTTTTT. Protein sequence: CASSRRQGNEKLFF.